The 15 T cell receptor beta chains presented below share a single source sample, sequenced in a study of regulatory dendritic cells for organ transplantation. Generated by immunoSEQ multiplex PCR, the TCRdb table keeps only in-frame clones and is missing some. The table has under 35,000 clones, 70% to 90% seen once; the top ten hold roughly 0.065%. The specimen sequenced was naive CD4+ T cells from blood. Subset in this sample: CD45RA+ naive T cells. Every receptor here comes from a human donor in good health.

This clone was picked up one time. The chain links TRBV19 to TRBJ2-1; 11 positions agree with TRBD2. Germline V CDR1 and CDR2: LNHDA, SQIVND (reference sequence). The CDR3 spans 17 residues. Trimming took 5 bases from V and 2 from J; bases not matched to a gene: 8. This chain's CDR3 is CASSVTSGSRTYNEQFF. In DNA, the CDR3 is TGTGCCAGTAGTGTAACTAGCGGGAGTAGGACCTACAATGAGCAGTTCTTC.

The chain employs TRBV25-1 and TRBJ2-1, with 7 bases that match TRBD1. Germline V gene data show CDR1 as MGHDK and CDR2 as SYGVNS. V trimming: 3 bases; J trimming: 8 bases; junction bases outside the gene matches: 10. The CDR3 has 15 residues. The CDR3 nucleotides read TGTGCCAGCAGTGACGACCGGGACAGAAGGGATGAGCAGTTCTTC. The encoded protein is CASSDDRDRRDEQFF.

V gene TRBV7-9 combines with J gene TRBJ2-3; no definite D call. V dropped 5 bases and J dropped 2 bases, with 8 bases sitting between them. The V gene's germline CDR1 is SEHNR and CDR2 FQNEAQ (reference sequence). The CDR3 covers 13 residues. CDR3 sequence (DNA): TGTGCCAGCAGCGCACGAAACACAGATACGCAGTATTTT. This gives the protein CASSARNTDTQYF.

The CDR3 loop is CASKGQGGSLTGELFF. CDR3 DNA sequence: TGTGCCAGCAAGGGACAGGGGGGTTCTTTAACCGGGGAGCTGTTTTTT. V and J are TRBV7-2 and TRBJ2-2; 11 bases align to TRBD1. Losses at the gene ends were 7 bases for V and 5 bases for J; bases not matched to a gene: 9. CDR3 length: 16 residues. The germline CDR1 and CDR2 sequences are SGHTA and FQGNSA.

V and J are TRBV4-2 and TRBJ2-1; D uncertain. Trimming took off 5 bases at V and 5 bases at J, with 16 bases between the two ends. This CDR3 has 15 amino acids. Germline assignment: CDR1 LGHNA and CDR2 YNFKEQ. CDR3 region: CASSFSSPSNNEQFF. DNA for the CDR3: TGTGCCAGCAGCTTCTCCTCCCCCAGTAACAATGAGCAGTTCTTC.

This chain links TRBV25-1 with TRBJ1-4; D gene unclear. The germline gives CDR1 MGHDK, CDR2 SYGVNS. The CDR3 runs 16 residues. Between the trimmed V and J ends, which lost 0 bases and 0 bases, there was a span of 8 bases. CDR3 coding DNA: TGTGCCAGCAGTGAATATACTGGGGCAACTAATGAAAAACTGTTTTTT. Amino acids: CASSEYTGATNEKLFF. Filled out from reference TRBV25-1 and TRBJ1-4, the complete variable domain reads EADIYQTPRYLVIGTGKKITLECSQTMGHDKMYWYQQDPGMELHLIHYSYGVNSTEKGDLSSESTVSRIRTEHFPLTLESARPSHTSQYLCASSEYTGATNEKLFFGSGTQLSVL.

This chain joins TRBV5-8 and TRBJ2-1; D is unclear. Looked up from germline, CDR1 is SGHTS and CDR2 is YDEGEE. CDR3 size: 11 residues. The V and J ends lost 5 bases and 4 bases respectively, with 4 bases between them. The chain's CDR3 is CASRAYNEQFF. CDR3 coding DNA: TGTGCCAGCAGGGCTTACAATGAGCAGTTCTTC.

The rearrangement joins TRBV7-2 to TRBJ2-2; no firm D call. V lost 2 bases and J lost 8, with 12 bases in between. The length of the CDR3 is 14 residues. Per the germline V gene, CDR1 is SGHTA and CDR2 is FQGNSA. In DNA form, the CDR3 reads TGTGCCAGCAGCTTATTTTCCCCTGATGGGGAGCTGTTTTTT. This codes for CASSLFSPDGELFF.

The V gene is TRBV11-2, the J gene TRBJ2-1; D is undetermined. Per germline, CDR1 SGHAT and CDR2 FQNNGV. Between the trimmed V and J ends, which lost 2 bases and 2 bases, there was a span of 13 bases. This CDR3 region has 16 residues. The CDR3 DNA reads as TGTGCCAGCAGCTTATTGGGCAGCCCCACCTACAATGAGCAGTTCTTC. Its protein is CASSLLGSPTYNEQFF.

The chain combines TRBV5-1 with TRBJ2-3, with a possible D match to TRBD2 (5 bases). Germline CDR1 is SGHRS and CDR2 is YFSETQ. The length of the CDR3 is 14 residues. V was shortened by 7 bases and J by 9 bases, with 21 bases between the two germline ends. The CDR3 nucleotides are TGCGCCAGCCTCGCGGATAGCGCCTCAAAGACGCAGTATTTT. This gives the protein CASLADSASKTQYF.

V usage is TRBV6-5 and J usage is TRBJ2-3; 13 bases match TRBD2. This CDR3 contains 14 residues. Trimming took 4 bases from V and 7 from J; bases not matched to a gene: 2. Per the germline V gene, CDR1 is MNHEY and CDR2 is SVGAGI. The CDR3, as DNA: TGTGCCAGCAGTTGGGGACTAGCGGGGAATACGCAGTATTTT. Translating gives CASSWGLAGNTQYF.

The gene calls are TRBV14 and TRBJ2-3; 8 bases fit TRBD1. Germline CDR1 is SGHDN and CDR2 is FVKESK. This CDR3 region has 16 residues. V gave up 2 bases and J gave up 1 base; unmatched junction bases: 5. In nucleotides, the CDR3 is TGTGCCAGCAGCCAATTGACAGGGGTCGGCACAGATACGCAGTATTTT. Translation: CASSQLTGVGTDTQYF.

The chain joins TRBV18 to TRBJ1-4; D is unresolved. The CDR3 is 13 residues long. The V gene's germline CDR1 is KGHSH and CDR2 LQKENI. V was pared by 2 bases and J by 8 bases, with 9 bases between. The chain's CDR3 is CASSPGRTEKLFF. CDR3 DNA sequence: TGTGCCAGCTCACCAGGACGGACCGAAAAACTGTTTTTT.

This clone was detected once. The V and J genes are TRBV9 and TRBJ2-1; 8 nucleotides match TRBD2. This CDR3 region has 18 residues. V dropped 4 bases and J dropped 0; count of bases not matched to a gene: 12. Germline CDR1 and CDR2: SGDLS and YYNGEE. The CDR3 DNA reads TGTGCCAGCAGCCAATACGGGACTAGAGTTCTCTCCTACAATGAGCAGTTCTTC. This sequence encodes CASSQYGTRVLSYNEQFF.

The chain is built from TRBV5-5 and TRBJ2-7; 10 bases agree with TRBD1. This CDR3 is 15 amino acids long. V gave up 4 bases and J gave up 4 bases; unmatched junction bases: 8. Per the germline V gene, CDR1 is SGHKS and CDR2 is YYEKEE (reference sequence). Written as DNA, the CDR3 is TGTGCCAGCAGCGCGGGCGGGACAGGGGCATACGAGCAGTACTTC. Its translation is CASSAGGTGAYEQYF.